This T cell receptor (beta chain) originates from a study of CD4 T cells in relation to SARS-CoV-2 and coronaviruses. Study information: TCR beta CDR3s were sequenced after roughly nine-day antigen culture of PBMCs. Study-wide findings and caveats: Each donor contributed either pre-pandemic or post-infection samples, not both.

This CDR3 spans 12 amino acids. Germline trimming cut 8 bases from V and 2 bases from J; bases unmatched to any gene: 5. Germline V CDR1 and CDR2: SQVTM, ANQGSEA. For this clone: Its antigen remains unknown.

Before the COVID-19 pandemic, during about 2010-2018, CD4+ T cells were taken from unexposed donors. Isolation of CD4+ T cells took place after less than 13 days in culture. The data were produced by immunoSEQ multiplex PCR, yet TCRdb's version contains in-frame clones alone and is incomplete. The sample contains around 29,000 clones, over 75% of which appear only once. The receptor comes from a human donor in good health. The specimen sequenced was CD4+ T cells from PBMCs, cultured in vitro. The chain joins TRBV29-1 to TRBJ1-2; 7 bases fit TRBD1. The CDR3 spells CSIQGVNYGYTF. In DNA, the CDR3 is TGCAGCATTCAGGGGGTAAACTATGGCTACACCTTC.